This TCR beta chain was recovered during a study of technical replicates of blood from a few donors. This clone was seen only a few times. Trimming removed 0 bases at V and 5 bases at J, with 5 bases between. Germline values: CDR1 SGHRS, CDR2 YFSETQ. This CDR3 is built from 12 residues. TCRdb's copy holds only in-frame clones and misses some; the assay was immunoSEQ multiplex PCR. Among about 69,000 clones listed, 80% to 90% were seen once. The rearrangement links TRBV5-1 to TRBJ2-5, with D uncertain. The TCR comes from a human donor in good health. Some clones in this sample may be carry-over from other donors' samples. The specimen was PBMCs. The CDR3 region is CASSLAVETQYF. CDR3 DNA: TGCGCCAGCAGCTTGGCTGTTGAGACCCAGTACTTC.